One T cell receptor (beta chain) is described in this entry. The antigen remains undetermined. Per the germline V gene, CDR1 is LNHNV and CDR2 is YYDKDF (reference sequence). The J segment lost 5 bases and the V segment lost 1 base, leaving 8 bases of the junction unmatched. The CDR3 totals 17 residues. Sequenced by immunoSEQ multiplex PCR; TCRdb stores in-frame clones only, minus some. Of roughly 70,000 clones listed, approximately 90% are singletons. The data are from a study of stem cell transplantation in POMP-related autoinflammatory disease. Study-level background: Impaired MHC class I-dependent CD8+ differentiation was hypothesized from defective thymoproteasomes. Notes on the study in general: Fewer unique TRB V-J gene pairings were identified in patients with PRAID.

The material was CD4+ T cells from PBMCs, obtained after stem cell transplantation. The V gene is TRBV15, the J gene TRBJ2-1; 10 bases are shared with TRBD2. The clonotype was recovered from a human patient with POMP-related autoinflammation and immune dysregulation (PRAID). The graft donor may account for some of the T cells. CDR3 loop: CATSRGVSGRPDNEQFF. The CDR3 DNA is TGTGCCACCAGCAGAGGAGTTAGCGGGAGGCCAGACAATGAGCAGTTCTTC. Full variable domain (outside the CDR3, taken from reference TRBV15 and TRBJ2-1): DAMVIQNPRYQVTQFGKPVTLSCSQTLNHNVMYWYQQKSSQAPKLLFHYYDKDFNNEADTPDNFQSRRPNTSFCFLDIRSPGLGDTAMYLCATSRGVSGRPDNEQFFGPGTRLTVL.